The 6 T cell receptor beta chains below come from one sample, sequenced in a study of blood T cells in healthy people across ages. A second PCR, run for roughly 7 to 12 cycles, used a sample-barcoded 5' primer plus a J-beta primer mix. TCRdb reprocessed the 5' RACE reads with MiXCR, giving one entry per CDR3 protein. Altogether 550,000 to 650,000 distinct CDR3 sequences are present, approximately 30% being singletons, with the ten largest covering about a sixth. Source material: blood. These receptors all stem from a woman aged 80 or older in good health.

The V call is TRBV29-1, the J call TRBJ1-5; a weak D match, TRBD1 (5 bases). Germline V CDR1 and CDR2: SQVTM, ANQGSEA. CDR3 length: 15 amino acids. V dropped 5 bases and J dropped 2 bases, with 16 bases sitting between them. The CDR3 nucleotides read TGCAGCGTTTCAGGTCCAGGGAACGGCAATCAGCCCCAGCATTTT. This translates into CSVSGPGNGNQPQHF. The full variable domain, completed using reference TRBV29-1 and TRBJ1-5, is SAVISQKPSRDICQRGTSLTIQCQVDSQVTMMFWYRQQPGQSLTLIATANQGSEATYESGFVIDKFPISRPNLTFSTLTVSNMSPEDSSIYLCSVSGPGNGNQPQHFGDGTRLSIL.

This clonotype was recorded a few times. The CDR3 nucleotides are TGTGCCAGCAAAAGTTTTGGCTCTCAGGGAGATCGGGGCTACACCTTC. Protein product: CASKSFGSQGDRGYTF. The J gene is TRBJ1-2, the V gene TRBV28; D perhaps matches TRBD1 (5 bases). V gave up 7 bases and J gave up 8 bases, with 26 bases separating them. The CDR3 contains 16 residues. Germline V gene sequence: CDR1 MDHEN, CDR2 SYDVKM.

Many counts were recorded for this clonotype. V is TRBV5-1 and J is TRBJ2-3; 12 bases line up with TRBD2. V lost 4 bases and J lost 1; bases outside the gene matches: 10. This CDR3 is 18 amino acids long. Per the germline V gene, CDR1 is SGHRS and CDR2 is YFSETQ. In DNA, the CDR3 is TGCGCCAGCAGCGTGGGACTGCGACTAGCGGGGGGCACAGATACGCAGTATTTT. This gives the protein CASSVGLRLAGGTDTQYF.

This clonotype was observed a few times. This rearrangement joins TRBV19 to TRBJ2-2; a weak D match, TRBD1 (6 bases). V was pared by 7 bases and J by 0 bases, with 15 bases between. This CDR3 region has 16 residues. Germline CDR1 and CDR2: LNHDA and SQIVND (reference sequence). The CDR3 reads CASKRAGTSNTGELFF. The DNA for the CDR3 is TGTGCCAGTAAACGCGCAGGGACATCGAACACCGGGGAGCTGTTTTTT. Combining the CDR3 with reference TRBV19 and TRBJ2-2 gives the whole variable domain DGGITQSPKYLFRKEGQNVTLSCEQNLNHDAMYWYRQDPGQGLRLIYYSQIVNDFQKGDIAEGYSVSREKKESFPLTVTSAQKNPTAFYLCASKRAGTSNTGELFFGEGSRLTVL.

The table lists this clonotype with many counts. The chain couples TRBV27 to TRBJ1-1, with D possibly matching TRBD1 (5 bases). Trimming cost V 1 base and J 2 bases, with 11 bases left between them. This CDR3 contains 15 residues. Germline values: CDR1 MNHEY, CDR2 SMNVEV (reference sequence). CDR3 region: CASSLWATGNTEAFF. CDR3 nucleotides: TGTGCCAGCAGTTTATGGGCCACAGGAAACACTGAAGCTTTCTTT.

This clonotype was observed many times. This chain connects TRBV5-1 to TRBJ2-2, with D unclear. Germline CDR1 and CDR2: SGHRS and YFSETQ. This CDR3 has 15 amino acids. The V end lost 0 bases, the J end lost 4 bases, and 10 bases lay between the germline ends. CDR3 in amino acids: CASSLEGKGTGELFF. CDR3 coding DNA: TGCGCCAGCAGCTTGGAAGGGAAAGGCACCGGGGAGCTGTTTTTT.